The 23 T cell receptor beta chains below were found in one sample sequenced in a study of cytomegalovirus exposure and HLA in healthy donors. Researchers ran the PCR with 60 Vbeta and 13 Jbeta primers. Data came from immunoSEQ multiplex PCR; TCRdb stores just in-frame clones and leaves some out. The table records some 150,000 clones, 65% to 80% of them present only once. The sequenced sample was PBMCs. These receptors were collected from a woman aged 40 to 55 in good health and CMV-seronegative.

J is TRBJ1-1 and V is TRBV4-2, with a tentative D call TRBD1 (5 bases). In germline, CDR1 is LGHNA, CDR2 YNFKEQ. This CDR3 is 16 amino acids long. Between the trimmed V and J ends, which lost 3 bases and 5 bases, there was a span of 19 bases. The CDR3 nucleotides are TGTGCCAGCAGCCAGGCGGGACTCCGAAGAGAGACTGAAGCTTTCTTT. This codes for CASSQAGLRRETEAFF.

This sequence joins TRBV5-6 and TRBJ2-3; TRBD1 matches at 9 bases. Germline V gives CDR1 SGHDT, CDR2 YYEEEE. This CDR3 contains 16 residues. The ends lost 6 bases at V and 4 bases at J; junction bases unmatched: 12. The CDR3 reads CASTHSRDRVADTQYF. DNA of the CDR3: TGTGCCAGCACCCACAGCCGGGACAGGGTCGCAGATACGCAGTATTTT.

This sequence joins TRBV5-1 and TRBJ1-1; D might be TRBD1 (5 bases). Germline assignment: CDR1 SGHRS and CDR2 YFSETQ. Trimming removed 0 bases at V and 4 bases at J, with 13 bases between. The CDR3 length is 15 residues. CDR3 sequence: CASSLVPGWGTEAFF. The CDR3 nucleotides are TGCGCCAGCAGCTTGGTCCCAGGGTGGGGCACTGAAGCTTTCTTT.

The rearrangement links TRBV5-1 to TRBJ1-3, with TRBD1 matching over 9 bases. Germline CDR1 reads SGHRS; CDR2 reads YFSETQ. Trimming removed 1 base from V and 6 bases from J; junction bases left unmatched: 5. This CDR3 spans 15 amino acids. CDR3 nucleotides: TGCGCCAGCAGCTTGAGACAGGGGGTCGAAAACACCATATATTTT. Amino acids: CASSLRQGVENTIYF.

The rearrangement uses TRBV6-4 and TRBJ2-3; TRBD1 matches at 8 bases. Germline values: CDR1 MRHNA, CDR2 SNTAGT. Unmatched junction bases numbered 12, after V lost 2 bases and J lost 14 bases. The CDR3 length is 14 residues. The CDR3 spells CASSDPDRDRFGYF. The CDR3, as DNA: TGTGCCAGCAGTGACCCGGACAGGGACAGGTTCGGGTATTTT.

The chain links TRBV28 to TRBJ1-5; 9 nucleotides line up with TRBD1. CDR1 is MDHEN, CDR2 SYDVKM, per germline. Unmatched junction bases numbered 11, after V lost 5 bases and J lost 6 bases. The CDR3 covers 16 residues. The CDR3 bases are TGTGCCAGCAGTCAACGGGGACAGGGAGCCGGTCAGCCCCAGCATTTT. This sequence encodes CASSQRGQGAGQPQHF.

This clone was detected only a few times. One end of the junction is discordant with germline, which a read error may explain. V gene TRBV6-6 combines with J gene TRBJ1-1; TRBD1 might be the D (5 bases). The germline V gene encodes CDR1 MNHNY and CDR2 SVGAGI (reference sequence). The CDR3 totals 14 residues. The CDR3 nucleotides are TGTGCCAGCAGTCCCCAGGGTTTGAACCCTGAAGCTTTCTTT. The encoded protein is CASSPQGLNPEAFF.

This clone was found once. CDR3 coding DNA: TGTGCCAGCAGCTTAGTCCCCCGGGGTCAGAACACTGAAGCTTTCTTT. Protein product: CASSLVPRGQNTEAFF. The chain carries TRBV11-3 and TRBJ1-1; D remains unclear. The CDR3 has 16 residues. Germline V gene data show CDR1 as SGHNT and CDR2 as YENEEA. Between the trimmed V and J ends, which lost 1 base and 1 base, there was a span of 13 bases.

This sequence joins TRBV11-3 and TRBJ2-2; 8 nucleotides agree with TRBD1. The CDR3 spans 17 residues. The trim removed 2 bases at V and 3 bases at J, leaving 8 bases unmatched. Per the germline V gene, CDR1 is SGHNT and CDR2 is YENEEA. In DNA form, the CDR3 reads TGTGCCAGCAGCTTATGGGCAGGGGGCGCCGACACCGGGGAGCTGTTTTTT. Translation: CASSLWAGGADTGELFF.

The chain uses TRBV10-3 and TRBJ1-2, with D perhaps TRBD1 (6 bases). Trimming removed 6 bases at V and 8 bases at J, with 13 bases between. CDR3 length equals 12 residues. Germline V lookup: CDR1 ENHRY, CDR2 SYGVKD. CDR3 in amino acids: CAIRQGTEGYTF. The CDR3 bases are TGTGCCATCAGACAGGGAACCGAGGGCTACACCTTC.

The chain joins TRBV7-6 to TRBJ2-1; tentatively, D is TRBD2 (6 bases). Trimming left V 5 bases short and J 2 bases short, with 19 bases between. This CDR3 contains 17 residues. Germline loops: CDR1 SGHVS, CDR2 FNYEAQ. CDR3 region: CASSPYISRETYNEQFF. CDR3 DNA sequence: TGTGCCAGCAGCCCCTATATTTCGCGGGAAACCTACAATGAGCAGTTCTTC.

The chain combines TRBV28 with TRBJ1-1; no reliable D call. The germline V and J ends were trimmed by 11 bases and 0 bases, with 13 bases remaining between them. The length of the CDR3 is 13 residues. The germline V gene has CDR1 MDHEN and CDR2 SYDVKM. CDR3 amino acids: CASIQSMNTEAFF. In nucleotides, the CDR3 is TGTGCCTCCATACAGTCCATGAACACTGAAGCTTTCTTT.

DNA of the CDR3: TGTGCCAGCAGTTGGGACAGGGTCGCGGGCGGCTACACCTTC. Its protein product is CASSWDRVAGGYTF. This chain connects TRBV6-6 to TRBJ1-2; TRBD1 matches at 9 bases. Trimming took 4 bases from V and 8 from J; bases not matched to a gene: 8. Germline V lookup: CDR1 MNHNY, CDR2 SVGAGI (reference sequence). This CDR3 is built from 14 residues.

This chain connects TRBV6-1 to TRBJ1-2; D is unresolved. V was pared by 7 bases and J by 3 bases, with 18 bases between. The CDR3 extends over 15 amino acids. Germline V gene lookup returns CDR1 MNHNS and CDR2 SASEGT. CDR3 amino acids: CASTIAVGRDYGYTF. CDR3 sequence (DNA): TGTGCCAGCACTATCGCCGTGGGGAGGGACTATGGCTACACCTTC.

DNA of the CDR3: TGTGCCAGCAGTGAACAGGGGGCAAGCGGGGAGCTGTTTTTT. It codes for CASSEQGASGELFF. The chain combines TRBV6-5 with TRBJ2-2, with 9 bases matching TRBD1. Germline V lookup: CDR1 MNHEY, CDR2 SVGAGI. The V gene end was trimmed by 5 bases and the J gene end by 7 bases; junction bases not matched to a gene: 5. CDR3 length: 14 residues.

This CDR3 is CASRGQEFPAFF. The CDR3 DNA is TGTGCCAGCAGGGGACAGGAGTTCCCAGCTTTCTTT. The V call is TRBV25-1, the J call TRBJ1-1; the match to TRBD1 covers 8 bases. CDR1 and CDR2 from the germline V gene are MGHDK and SYGVNS. The CDR3 covers 12 residues. V dropped 6 bases and J dropped 10; count of bases not matched to a gene: 7.

This clone was seen more than once but under ten times. This sequence joins TRBV4-1 and TRBJ1-1, with D hard to call. Germline CDR1 is MGHRA and CDR2 is YSYEKL. The CDR3 totals 15 residues. V was shortened by 4 bases and J by 1 base, with 13 bases between the two germline ends. CDR3 DNA sequence: TGCGCCAGCAGCCTACCTGACTCTAGGAACACTGAAGCTTTCTTT. Its protein product is CASSLPDSRNTEAFF.

The CDR3 spells CASSEAQGASYEQYF. The CDR3 nucleotides read TGTGCCAGCAGTGAAGCGCAGGGGGCGAGCTACGAGCAGTACTTC. J is TRBJ2-7 and V is TRBV6-1, with 8 bases that match TRBD1. With V trimmed by 0 bases and J by 3 bases, 4 bases remained unmatched. CDR1 MNHNS and CDR2 SASEGT come from the germline V gene. This CDR3 comprises 15 residues.

The V call is TRBV11-2, the J call TRBJ2-1, with D maybe TRBD2 (6 bases). The CDR3 sequence is 13 residues long. Per the germline V gene, CDR1 is SGHAT and CDR2 is FQNNGV. Between the trimmed V and J ends, which lost 2 bases and 9 bases, there was a span of 11 bases. Written as DNA, the CDR3 is TGTGCCAGCAGCTTACGGGTGGAGGGTGAGCAGTTCTTC. This gives the protein CASSLRVEGEQFF. Based on the CDR3 plus reference TRBV11-2 and TRBJ2-1, the full variable domain is EAGVAQSPRYKIIEKRQSVAFWCNPISGHATLYWYQQILGQGPKLLIQFQNNGVVDDSQLPKDRFSAERLKGVDSTLKIQPAKLEDSAVYLCASSLRVEGEQFFGPGTRLTVL.

The V call is TRBV6-5, the J call TRBJ2-1; D is uncertain. Germline V gives CDR1 MNHEY, CDR2 SVGAGI. V dropped 5 bases and J dropped 1 base, with 12 bases sitting between them. This CDR3 spans 15 amino acids. CDR3 in amino acids: CASSILPQSYNEQFF. The CDR3 DNA sequence: TGTGCCAGCAGTATACTCCCGCAATCCTACAATGAGCAGTTCTTC.

This clone was detected once. The chain employs TRBV6-6 and TRBJ1-1; TRBD1 is a possible D gene (5 bases). The germline V and J ends were trimmed by 6 bases and 4 bases, with 12 bases remaining between them. The CDR3 covers 13 residues. Germline V gives CDR1 MNHNY, CDR2 SVGAGI (reference sequence). CDR3: CASRPGLGTEAFF. The CDR3 bases are TGTGCCAGCAGACCAGGGTTGGGCACTGAAGCTTTCTTT.

J is TRBJ1-2 and V is TRBV10-3; TRBD1 might be the D (6 bases). V was pared by 0 bases and J by 5 bases, with 13 bases between. The CDR3 runs to 15 residues. Germline CDR1 reads ENHRY; CDR2 reads SYGVKD. The CDR3 bases are TGTGCCATCAGTGAGTCTAGGACAGCATTATATGGCTACACCTTC. This codes for CAISESRTALYGYTF.

In this sample, this clone turned up a few times. The gene calls are TRBV29-1 and TRBJ2-3; 7 bases fit TRBD2. CDR1 and CDR2 (germline): SQVTM, ANQGSEA. Germline trimming cut 6 bases from V and 3 bases from J; bases unmatched to any gene: 3. The CDR3 is made up of 12 amino acids. The CDR3 protein is CSVGGATDTQYF. The CDR3 bases are TGCAGCGTGGGAGGGGCTACAGATACGCAGTATTTT.